This T cell receptor (beta chain) was recovered during a study of cytomegalovirus exposure and HLA in healthy donors. The sample holds one count of this clone. Its cognate antigen is unknown. In the PCR, 60 Vbeta and 13 Jbeta primers were used. Libraries were prepared by immunoSEQ multiplex PCR; TCRdb keeps only in-frame clonotypes and omits some of them. Among 130,000 or so clones listed, 60% to 85% were seen once. Whole-study results and caveats: A few CMV-associated chains were confirmed in vitro to be specific for CMV antigens. Later analysis suggested links between common viral pathogens and several top significant clusters. Available immune exposure information covered CMV serostatus only. Relative to equally common others, HLA-associated TCR beta chains showed greater clonal expansion in a later analysis.

Germline CDR1 and CDR2: SGHNT and YYREEE (reference sequence). This CDR3 is built from 13 residues. V dropped 6 bases and J dropped 5 bases, with 14 bases sitting between them. The material sequenced was PBMCs. This TCR was recovered from a man aged 35-49 years in good health and CMV-seronegative. V is TRBV5-4 and J is TRBJ2-5; D may be TRBD1 (5 bases). The CDR3 nucleotides are TGTGCCAGCATCACGCAGGGAATTGAGACCCAGTACTTC. Amino acid sequence: CASITQGIETQYF.